This T cell receptor beta chain was found in a study of shared clonotypes between healthy human individuals. Germline V lookup: CDR1 SGHRS, CDR2 YFSETQ. The CDR3 covers 15 residues. The J segment lost 4 bases and the V segment lost 3 bases, leaving 7 bases of the junction unmatched. Genomic DNA of every subset was divided equally among multiple immunoSEQ plates. The unsorted PBMC sample used ten immunoSEQ deep assay plates. Data came from immunoSEQ multiplex PCR; TCRdb stores just in-frame clones and leaves some out. The sample comprises fewer than 600,000 clones, around 78% of which are singletons, and about 12% rests with the top ten. Worth noting for this clone: The target antigen is unknown.

Study-wide results and caveats: Only blood was sampled; tissue repertoires likely differ. The donor pool, a small one, limited the genetic and exposure-history diversity represented.

The chain is built from TRBV5-1 and TRBJ2-3; 8 nucleotides agree with TRBD2. The TCR sequence derives from a middle-aged woman in good health. Some clones in this sample may be carry-over from other donors' samples. Source material: PBMCs. The CDR3 loop is CASSSGGGRSDTQYF. The CDR3 DNA reads as TGCGCCAGCAGCTCCGGTGGCGGGAGGTCAGATACGCAGTATTTT.